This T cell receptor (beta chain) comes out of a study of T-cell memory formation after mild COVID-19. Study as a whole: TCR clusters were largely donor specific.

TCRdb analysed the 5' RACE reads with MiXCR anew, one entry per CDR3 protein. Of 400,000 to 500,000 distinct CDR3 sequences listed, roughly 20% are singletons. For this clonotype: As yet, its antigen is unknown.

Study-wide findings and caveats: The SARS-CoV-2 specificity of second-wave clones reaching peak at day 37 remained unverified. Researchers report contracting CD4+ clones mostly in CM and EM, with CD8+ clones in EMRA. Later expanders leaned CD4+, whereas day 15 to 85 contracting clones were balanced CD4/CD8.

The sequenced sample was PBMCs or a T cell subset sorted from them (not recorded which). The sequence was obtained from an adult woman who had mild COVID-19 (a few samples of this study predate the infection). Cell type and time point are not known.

The CDR3 nucleotides are TGTGCCAGCAGTTTAACGGGGGCCAGGGCTGAAGCTTTCTTT. It encodes CASSLTGARAEAFF. The gene calls are TRBV12-3 or TRBV12-4 and TRBJ1-1; a weak D match, TRBD1 (6 bases). Trimming removed 2 bases from V and 6 bases from J, with 13 bases in between. The CDR3 consists of 14 residues.